This T cell receptor beta chain was retrieved from a study of T cell responses to AZD1222 COVID-19 vaccine. Overall study findings and caveats: Repertoires in all cases were sampled only once the peak T cell response had passed.

Germline V CDR1 and CDR2: SGHVS, FQNEAQ. Trimming at V came to 1 base and at J to 12 bases, leaving 6 bases not matched to a gene. The CDR3 is made up of 13 amino acids. Data came from immunoSEQ multiplex PCR; TCRdb stores just in-frame clones and leaves some out. The table records around 99,000 clones, roughly 86% of them present only once. The sample holds a few counts of this clone. Its antigen is still unknown. The chain has TRBV7-8 and TRBJ1-3, with 7 bases aligning to TRBD1. The TCR sequence derives from an adult who received the AZD1222 COVID-19 vaccine. Source: peripheral blood, taken 28 days after the second AZD1222 dose. In DNA, the CDR3 is TGTGCCAGCAGCTTAGGACAGGGCTTCAGCATATATTTT. Its translation is CASSLGQGFSIYF.